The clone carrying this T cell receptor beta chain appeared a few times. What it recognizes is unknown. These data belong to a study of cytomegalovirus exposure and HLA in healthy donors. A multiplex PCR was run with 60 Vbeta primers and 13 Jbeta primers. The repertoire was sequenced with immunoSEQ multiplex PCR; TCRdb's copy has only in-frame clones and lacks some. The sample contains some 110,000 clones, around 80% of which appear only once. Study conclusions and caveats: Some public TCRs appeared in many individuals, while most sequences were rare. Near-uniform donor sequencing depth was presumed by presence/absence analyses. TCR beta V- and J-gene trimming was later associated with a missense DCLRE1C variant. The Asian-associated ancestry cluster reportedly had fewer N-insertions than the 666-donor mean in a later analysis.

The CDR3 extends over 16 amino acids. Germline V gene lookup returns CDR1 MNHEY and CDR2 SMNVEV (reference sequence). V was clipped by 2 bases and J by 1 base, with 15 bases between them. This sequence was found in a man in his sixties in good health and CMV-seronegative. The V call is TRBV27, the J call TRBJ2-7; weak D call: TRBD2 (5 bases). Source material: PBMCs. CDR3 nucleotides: TGTGCCAGCAGTTTAAGAGGGTCTAGACAATCCTACGAGCAGTACTTC. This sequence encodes CASSLRGSRQSYEQYF.